This T cell receptor (beta chain) was captured in a study of technical replicates of blood from a handful of donors. Germline CDR1 MNHEY, CDR2 SMNVEV (reference sequence). The CDR3 runs 13 residues. Trimming removed 5 bases from V and 5 bases from J, with 12 bases in between. The method was immunoSEQ multiplex PCR; TCRdb's version includes in-frame clones alone and lacks a portion of them. The data hold 55,000 to 85,000 clones, with almost 98% observed a single time. Source material: T cells isolated from PBMCs. The chain is built from TRBV27 and TRBJ2-5; a weak D match, TRBD2 (5 bases). The origin of this receptor is a human donor in good health. The CDR3: CASSLTRRETQYF. The CDR3 DNA is TGTGCCAGCAGTCTGACACGGAGGGAGACCCAGTACTTC.